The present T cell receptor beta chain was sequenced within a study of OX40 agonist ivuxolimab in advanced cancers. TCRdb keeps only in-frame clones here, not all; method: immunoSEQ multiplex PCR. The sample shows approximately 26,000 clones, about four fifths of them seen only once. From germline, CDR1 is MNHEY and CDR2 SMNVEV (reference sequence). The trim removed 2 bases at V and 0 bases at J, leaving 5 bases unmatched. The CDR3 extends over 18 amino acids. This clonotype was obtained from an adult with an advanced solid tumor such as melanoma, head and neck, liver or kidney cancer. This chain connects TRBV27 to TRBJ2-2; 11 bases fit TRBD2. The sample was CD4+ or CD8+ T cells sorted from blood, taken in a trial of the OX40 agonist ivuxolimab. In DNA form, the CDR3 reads TGTGCCAGCAGTTTACTCATGGGACTAGCGGCGAACACCGGGGAGCTGTTTTTT. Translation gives CASSLLMGLAANTGELFF.